The 11 T cell receptor beta chains listed next were all sequenced from one sample in a study of blood T cell repertoires in COVID-19. Sequencing used immunoSEQ multiplex PCR; TCRdb keeps in-frame clones, though not all of them. Of roughly 80,000 clones listed, roughly nine tenths are singletons. Sequencing was performed on peripheral blood. The receptor set was obtained from a man aged 50-60 years with COVID-19, enrolled during active disease.

The chain combines TRBV28 with TRBJ1-2; 8 bases match TRBD1. The germline V gene has CDR1 MDHEN and CDR2 SYDVKM. Trimming removed 3 bases from V and 8 bases from J; junction bases left unmatched: 5. The CDR3 runs 13 residues. The CDR3 DNA is TGTGCCAGCAGTTTCCTCAGACAGGGGGGCTACACCTTC. This gives the protein CASSFLRQGGYTF.

The V gene is TRBV28, the J gene TRBJ1-1, with unresolved D. From germline, CDR1 is MDHEN and CDR2 SYDVKM. V was cut by 6 bases and J by 5 bases, with 25 bases left in between. This CDR3 region has 17 residues. Here the CDR3 DNA reads TGTGCCAGCAGGTCTCCCGGGGAAACGGGTGGCTTGACTGAAGCTTTCTTT. It yields the protein CASRSPGETGGLTEAFF.

This clone occurred once. The genes are TRBV6-2 or TRBV6-3 and TRBJ2-1, with D perhaps matching TRBD2 (5 bases). Germline CDR1 MNHEY, CDR2 SVGEGT. V lost 2 bases and J 6 bases, leaving 14 bases between the germline ends. This CDR3 comprises 15 residues. CDR3 sequence: CASSYRTPYPNEQFF. The CDR3 DNA reads TGTGCCAGCAGTTACAGGACTCCTTATCCCAATGAGCAGTTCTTC.

This chain joins TRBV19 and TRBJ1-4; D perhaps matches TRBD1 (5 bases). The CDR3 length is 17 residues. Germline-derived CDR1 and CDR2 are LNHDA and SQIVND (reference sequence). With 3 bases removed from V and 0 bases from J, the gap between germline ends came to 14 bases. The CDR3 nucleotides read TGTGCCAGTAGTATCCCAACAGGTACTGCAACTAATGAAAAACTGTTTTTT. It specifies CASSIPTGTATNEKLFF.

The chain employs TRBV5-5 and TRBJ1-1; D is perhaps TRBD1 (6 bases). From germline, CDR1 is SGHKS and CDR2 YYEKEE (reference sequence). Deletions cut 0 bases from V and 10 bases from J, with 16 bases between. The CDR3 has 14 amino acids. DNA for the CDR3: TGTGCCAGCAGCTTGGGGACAGCAGACAAGGTAGCTTTCTTT. This codes for CASSLGTADKVAFF.

The chain has TRBV28 and TRBJ2-1, with TRBD2 matching 7 bases. The germline CDR1 and CDR2 sequences are MDHEN and SYDVKM. CDR3 size: 15 residues. V dropped 5 bases and J dropped 4; count of bases not matched to a gene: 8. CDR3 region: CASSESGVLYNEQFF. The DNA of the CDR3 is TGTGCCAGCAGTGAGAGCGGGGTCCTTTACAATGAGCAGTTCTTC.

CDR3 region: CASSPDRADYGYTF. The CDR3 DNA sequence: TGTGCCAGCAGTCCGGACAGGGCGGACTATGGCTACACCTTC. The chain recombines TRBV6-2 or TRBV6-3 with TRBJ1-2; 8 nucleotides agree with TRBD1. CDR1 and CDR2 (germline): MNHEY, SVGEGT. The CDR3 length is 14 residues. The J segment lost 3 bases and the V segment lost 5 bases, leaving 5 bases of the junction unmatched.

The chain is built from TRBV10-3 and TRBJ2-5, with 7 bases matching TRBD1. Germline V CDR1 and CDR2: ENHRY, SYGVKD. This CDR3 contains 13 residues. V lost 4 bases to trimming and J lost 4 bases; unmatched junction nucleotides: 3. CDR3 DNA: TGTGCCATCAGTGGACAGGGTAGAGAGACCCAGTACTTC. Translation gives CAISGQGRETQYF.

This clone appeared once. The CDR3 here is CASSWGLAAEQYV. The CDR3 coding sequence is TGTGCCAGCAGCTGGGGACTAGCTGCCGAGCAGTACGTC. The rearrangement joins TRBV11-2 to TRBJ2-7; the match to TRBD2 covers 9 bases. The V and J ends lost 4 bases and 6 bases, in that order; junction bases with no gene match: 4. Germline-derived CDR1 and CDR2 are SGHAT and FQNNGV. This CDR3 is built from 13 residues.

This clone appeared once. V and J are TRBV19 and TRBJ1-2, with TRBD1 identical over 8 bases. CDR1 is LNHDA, CDR2 SQIVND, per germline (reference sequence). The CDR3 is 13 amino acids. V lost 8 bases, J lost 8 bases, and 10 bases stayed unmatched. The CDR3 sequence: CASGDRGLKGYTF. CDR3 coding DNA: TGTGCCAGTGGAGACAGGGGTTTAAAGGGCTACACCTTC.

The V and J genes are TRBV6-5 and TRBJ1-2, with a tentative D call TRBD1 (6 bases). Germline loops: CDR1 MNHEY, CDR2 SVGAGI. The CDR3 runs to 14 residues. V lost 7 bases, J lost 5 bases, and 17 bases lay in between. The CDR3 loop is CASTQSGGRYGYTF. DNA for the CDR3: TGTGCCAGCACCCAAAGCGGGGGCCGGTATGGCTACACCTTC.